The clone carrying this T cell receptor (beta chain) was seen more than once but under ten times. This sample stems from a study of T cells in Graves' hyperthyroidism and ophthalmopathy. The germline V gene has CDR1 DFQATT and CDR2 SNEGSKA (reference sequence). V was trimmed by 3 bases and J by 5 bases, leaving 11 bases between them. CDR3 length equals 14 residues. Subjects aged 18 to 65 presented with newly diagnosed hyperthyroidism of less than 2 months' duration. The study left out patients who had uncontrolled infection, other autoimmune disease, pregnancy or lactation. Using RNA transcripts as the source, TCR beta CDR3 regions were amplified. Primed by the HTBI set, a first-round RT-PCR was run on the TCR CDR3. Each CDR3 protein is one row after TCRdb ran MiXCR on the multiplex PCR reads. The sample consists of hundreds of thousands of distinct CDR3 sequences, about 45% of them appearing once.

Sequenced: peripheral blood or thyroid tissue (not recorded which). The source of this sequence is a woman between 18 and 29 years old with Graves' hyperthyroidism. V and J are TRBV20-1 and TRBJ1-6; D is undetermined. CDR3 sequence (DNA): TGCAGTGCTAGCCCCCGGACCGATAATTCACCCCTCCACTTT. It is translated as CSASPRTDNSPLHF.